These 32 T cell receptor beta chains were all obtained from the same sample, sequenced in a study of STAT5B mutations in CD4+ large granular lymphocyte leukemia. TCRdb's copy holds only in-frame clones and misses some; the assay was immunoSEQ multiplex PCR. The data show 25,000 to 35,000 clones, 71% seen once. Input material: CD4+ T cells from blood buffy coats. The receptors come from a human donor in good health.

The J gene is TRBJ2-6, the V gene TRBV5-1; D ambiguous. This CDR3 has 15 amino acids. The germline V gene has CDR1 SGHRS and CDR2 YFSETQ. Between the trimmed V and J ends, which lost 0 bases and 0 bases, there was a span of 4 bases. The CDR3 nucleotides read TGCGCCAGCAGCTTGGATGGCTCTGGGGCCAACGTCCTGACTTTC. It is translated as CASSLDGSGANVLTF.

The chain links TRBV15 to TRBJ2-2; either TRBD1 or TRBD2 may fit D (5 bases each). This CDR3 comprises 19 residues. The germline V gene encodes CDR1 LNHNV and CDR2 YYDKDF (reference sequence). The germline V and J ends were trimmed by 0 bases and 6 bases, with 23 bases remaining between them. For the CDR3, the DNA is TGTGCCACCAGCAGAGATCGAACTTCGGGACCCAACCTCGCCGGGGAGCTGTTTTTT. Translated: CATSRDRTSGPNLAGELFF.

The chain combines TRBV7-2 with TRBJ2-2; tentative D call: TRBD1 (6 bases). With 6 bases removed from V and 5 bases from J, the gap between germline ends came to 10 bases. Looked up from germline, CDR1 is SGHTA and CDR2 is FQGNSA. CDR3 length equals 13 residues. CDR3 sequence reads: CASRPGQTGELFF. CDR3 nucleotide sequence: TGTGCCAGCAGACCAGGACAGACCGGGGAGCTGTTTTTT.

V and J are TRBV7-2 and TRBJ2-7, with TRBD2 matching over 10 bases. The germline gives CDR1 SGHTA, CDR2 FQGNSA. The length of the CDR3 is 15 residues. The trim removed 7 bases at V and 7 bases at J, leaving 13 bases unmatched. The CDR3 nucleotides read TGTGCCAGCACCTCCCGGAGCGGGGGGGCCCTAGAGCAGTACTTC. Residues: CASTSRSGGALEQYF. Supplemented by reference TRBV7-2 and TRBJ2-7, the full variable domain reads GAGVSQSPSNKVTEKGKDVELRCDPISGHTALYWYRQSLGQGLEFLIYFQGNSAPDKSGLPSDRFSAERTGGSVSTLTIQRTQQEDSAVYLCASTSRSGGALEQYFGPGTRLTVT.

This clone was recorded only once. V gene TRBV4-1 combines with J gene TRBJ1-1; the D gene is possibly TRBD1 (6 bases). Germline assignment: CDR1 MGHRA and CDR2 YSYEKL. The CDR3 covers 16 residues. With 0 bases removed from V and 1 base from J, the gap between germline ends came to 12 bases. The CDR3, as DNA: TGCGCCAGCAGCCAAGATCGAAGAGGGGGGAACACTGAAGCTTTCTTT. Translated: CASSQDRRGGNTEAFF.

This clone is a singleton in its sample. This chain links TRBV27 with TRBJ2-3, with D possibly matching TRBD2 (5 bases). Germline CDR1 and CDR2: MNHEY and SMNVEV (reference sequence). This CDR3 comprises 13 residues. Trimming left V 9 bases short and J 3 bases short, with 13 bases between. Written as DNA, the CDR3 is TGTGCCAGTCTGCGGTCGGGAACAGATACGCAGTATTTT. Translation gives CASLRSGTDTQYF.

This clone has just one count. The chain couples TRBV6-5 to TRBJ1-2; D ambiguous. The ends were cut back, 7 bases at V and 3 bases at J, with 15 bases in the middle. The CDR3 sequence is 14 residues long. Germline V gives CDR1 MNHEY, CDR2 SVGAGI. The CDR3 sequence: CASTSTEGHYGYTF. The DNA for the CDR3 is TGTGCCAGCACCTCCACGGAGGGTCACTATGGCTACACCTTC.

CDR3 protein: CASSEIIQGSGRNTIYF. Here the CDR3 DNA reads TGTGCCAGCAGTGAAATAATTCAGGGATCCGGTCGAAACACCATATATTTT. This chain links TRBV6-1 with TRBJ1-3, with D tentatively TRBD1 (5 bases). Germline CDR1 reads MNHNS; CDR2 reads SASEGT. The CDR3 length is 17 residues. V was pared by 2 bases and J by 5 bases, with 19 bases between.

The V gene is TRBV9, the J gene TRBJ2-5; 12 bases line up with TRBD1. Looked up from germline, CDR1 is SGDLS and CDR2 is YYNGEE. V dropped 4 bases and J dropped 11; count of bases not matched to a gene: 9. The CDR3 totals 14 residues. For the CDR3, the DNA is TGTGCCAGCAGCTTCCGGGACAGGGGGCTTGAGCAGTACTTC. This gives the protein CASSFRDRGLEQYF.

This chain connects TRBV27 to TRBJ1-1; D uncertain. CDR3 length: 16 amino acids. V was clipped by 0 bases and J by 1 base, with 12 bases between them. Germline assignment: CDR1 MNHEY and CDR2 SMNVEV (reference sequence). CDR3 sequence reads: CASSLSTTATNTEAFF. The CDR3 coding sequence is TGTGCCAGCAGTTTATCGACCACAGCCACGAACACTGAAGCTTTCTTT.

The chain couples TRBV15 to TRBJ1-1; D might be TRBD1 (6 bases). Germline V gives CDR1 LNHNV, CDR2 YYDKDF (reference sequence). The CDR3 covers 17 residues. Trimming shortened V by 4 bases and J by 6 bases, and 24 bases separated the two germline ends. The CDR3 sequence: CATSKSNTGILWSEAFF. Written as DNA, the CDR3 is TGTGCCACCAGCAAAAGCAATACAGGGATCCTTTGGTCTGAAGCTTTCTTT.

V usage is TRBV5-1 and J usage is TRBJ2-1, with D perhaps given as TRBD1 or TRBD2 (6 bases each). Germline V gene data show CDR1 as SGHRS and CDR2 as YFSETQ. The CDR3 covers 15 residues. V was shortened by 0 bases and J by 4 bases, with 11 bases between the two germline ends. Written as DNA, the CDR3 is TGCGCCAGCAGCTTGGTGGGGGGCGCGTACAATGAGCAGTTCTTC. It codes for CASSLVGGAYNEQFF.

CDR3 region: CATRRQAGNTIYF. In nucleotides, the CDR3 is TGTGCCACCCGTCGCCAGGCTGGAAACACCATATATTTT. The chain recombines TRBV6-5 with TRBJ1-3, with D uncertain. V dropped 10 bases and J dropped 2 bases, with 12 bases sitting between them. Germline V lookup: CDR1 MNHEY, CDR2 SVGAGI. The CDR3 has 13 amino acids.

This clone occurred a few times. The chain has TRBV10-3 and TRBJ2-7, with 10 positions matching TRBD1. The CDR3 covers 13 residues. The germline V gene encodes CDR1 ENHRY and CDR2 SYGVKD. J was trimmed by 5 bases and V by 7 bases; bases with no gene match: 5. CDR3 sequence: CAITRDRGNEQYF. The CDR3 DNA reads as TGTGCCATCACCCGGGACAGGGGCAACGAGCAGTACTTC.

The rearrangement links TRBV9 to TRBJ2-7, with D perhaps matching TRBD1 (6 bases). In germline, CDR1 is SGDLS, CDR2 YYNGEE. Between the trimmed V and J ends, which lost 0 bases and 2 bases, there was a span of 9 bases. CDR3 size: 14 residues. CDR3 DNA sequence: TGTGCCAGCAGCGTAGACAGGGTCCCCTACGAGCAGTACTTC. Residues: CASSVDRVPYEQYF.

This clone was counted only a few times. The chain recombines TRBV19 with TRBJ1-1, with no clear D. Germline loops: CDR1 LNHDA, CDR2 SQIVND (reference sequence). Trimming left V 7 bases short and J 5 bases short, with 20 bases between. The CDR3 is made up of 15 amino acids. The CDR3 bases are TGTGCCAGTACCACCCCGGACGGGAGAAGGACTGAAGCTTTCTTT. It encodes CASTTPDGRRTEAFF.

This clone has a single count. V gene TRBV19 combines with J gene TRBJ1-1; D call uncertain. The V gene lost 3 bases and the J gene lost 1 base, with 9 bases spanning the gap. Germline assignment: CDR1 LNHDA and CDR2 SQIVND (reference sequence). This CDR3 region has 14 residues. The chain's CDR3 is CASSMRQENTEAFF. CDR3 DNA: TGTGCCAGTAGTATGAGGCAGGAGAACACTGAAGCTTTCTTT.

This chain links TRBV15 with TRBJ2-5; 8 bases match TRBD2. The CDR3 runs to 15 residues. Trimming removed 3 bases from V and 5 bases from J; junction bases left unmatched: 8. Germline V gene data show CDR1 as LNHNV and CDR2 as YYDKDF (reference sequence). The CDR3 region has the DNA TGTGCCACCAGCAGGAGAGCGGGGGAGAAGGAGACCCAGTACTTC. Translating gives CATSRRAGEKETQYF.

The rearrangement links TRBV30 to TRBJ1-2; no definite D call. Trimming removed 5 bases at V and 12 bases at J, with 16 bases between. The CDR3 has 11 residues. Looked up from germline, CDR1 is GTSNPN and CDR2 is SVGIG (reference sequence). The CDR3 DNA follows: TGTGCCTGGGGTGGCGGGGTCCCCCACACCTTC. Translated, it gives CAWGGGVPHTF.

The CDR3: CAWSVGQGAGNTGELFF. The CDR3 DNA sequence: TGTGCCTGGAGTGTAGGCCAGGGGGCGGGAAACACCGGGGAGCTGTTTTTT. The chain recombines TRBV30 with TRBJ2-2; 8 positions agree with TRBD1. The CDR3 has 17 residues. Germline CDR1 GTSNPN, CDR2 SVGIG (reference sequence). V lost 0 bases and J lost 2; bases outside the gene matches: 8.

This chain joins TRBV5-1 and TRBJ2-7, with TRBD1 identical over 10 bases. The CDR3 spans 14 residues. The ends lost 2 bases at V and 6 bases at J; junction bases unmatched: 5. Germline assignment: CDR1 SGHRS and CDR2 YFSETQ. The CDR3 sequence is CASSFGTGEGEQYF. For the CDR3, the DNA is TGCGCCAGCAGCTTCGGGACAGGGGAGGGCGAGCAGTACTTC.

The V and J genes are TRBV6-5 and TRBJ2-7; TRBD1 aligns across 12 bases. The germline gives CDR1 MNHEY, CDR2 SVGAGI. Trimming cost V 6 bases and J 6 bases; bases outside gene matches: 9. The CDR3 is 15 amino acids. CDR3 bases: TGTGCCAGCAGGCCGCCGGGACAGGGGGCGCCCGAGCAGTACTTC. Encoded protein: CASRPPGQGAPEQYF.

This chain connects TRBV5-4 to TRBJ1-1, with a tentative D call TRBD1 (6 bases). There are 15 residues in the CDR3. The V gene's germline CDR1 is SGHNT and CDR2 YYREEE (reference sequence). V was cut by 4 bases and J by 4 bases, with 17 bases left in between. CDR3 bases: TGTGCCAGCAGCCCACCCCAGGGGATGAGCACTGAAGCTTTCTTT. Its protein is CASSPPQGMSTEAFF.

This clone was detected only once. The rearrangement links TRBV30 to TRBJ2-5; TRBD1 agrees at 7 bases. The V gene end was trimmed by 4 bases and the J gene end by 2 bases; junction bases not matched to a gene: 10. This CDR3 contains 15 residues. CDR1 and CDR2 from the germline V gene are GTSNPN and SVGIG (reference sequence). The CDR3 DNA sequence: TGTGCCTGGATTAGGACAGGACCAATTCAAGAGACCCAGTACTTC. This gives the protein CAWIRTGPIQETQYF.

The chain joins TRBV11-1 to TRBJ2-7; D possibly uses TRBD1 or TRBD2 (6 bases each). V lost 1 base and J 3 bases, leaving 16 bases between the germline ends. This CDR3 spans 16 amino acids. Germline lookup yields CDR1 SGHAT and CDR2 FQDESV (reference sequence). The CDR3 sequence: CASSLGGAQGYYEQYF. The DNA of the CDR3 is TGTGCCAGCAGCTTAGGGGGGGCCCAGGGATACTACGAGCAGTACTTC.

This clone was picked up one time. The chain carries TRBV5-6 and TRBJ2-4; tentative D call: TRBD2 (6 bases). There are 12 residues in the CDR3. V shed 2 bases and J shed 15 bases, with 15 bases lying between them. In germline, CDR1 is SGHDT, CDR2 YYEEEE. For the CDR3, the DNA is TGTGCCAGCAGCTTACGGAGCGTGGGGGGGTACTTC. It encodes CASSLRSVGGYF. Based on the CDR3 plus reference TRBV5-6 and TRBJ2-4, the full variable domain is DAGVTQSPTHLIKTRGQQVTLRCSPKSGHDTVSWYQQALGQGPQFIFQYYEEEERQRGNFPDRFSGHQFPNYSSELNVNALLLGDSALYLCASSLRSVGGYFGAGTRLSVL.

The table lists this clone with a few counts. The J gene is TRBJ2-7, the V gene TRBV5-8; D is unclear. Per the germline V gene, CDR1 is SGHTS and CDR2 is YDEGEE. The CDR3 covers 12 residues. With 0 bases removed from V and 6 bases from J, the gap between germline ends came to 7 bases. CDR3 nucleotides: TGTGCCAGCAGCTTGGAACCGCTCGAGCAGTACTTC. Translation: CASSLEPLEQYF.

This clone showed up just a few times. J is TRBJ2-7 and V is TRBV5-3; perhaps TRBD2 as D (7 bases). TRBV5-3 is classed as an ORF, of uncertain function. Trimming took 4 bases from V and 6 from J, leaving 17 bases between them. This CDR3 region has 14 residues. This chain's CDR3 is CARSTRRGAGEQYF. CDR3 DNA sequence: TGTGCCAGAAGCACCCGACGGGGGGCGGGCGAGCAGTACTTC.

This rearrangement joins TRBV7-8 to TRBJ1-5; D is unclear. The CDR3 contains 13 residues. Germline loops: CDR1 SGHVS, CDR2 FQNEAQ. V shed 0 bases and J shed 4 bases, with 4 bases lying between them. CDR3 sequence reads: CASSLAKNQPQHF. CDR3 nucleotides: TGTGCCAGCAGCTTAGCCAAGAATCAGCCCCAGCATTTT.

The gene calls are TRBV6-1 and TRBJ2-3; D is uncertain. CDR3 size: 16 residues. Trimming left V 2 bases short and J 2 bases short, with 14 bases between. Per the germline V gene, CDR1 is MNHNS and CDR2 is SASEGT. The CDR3 spells CASSENIQVLTDTQYF. CDR3 nucleotide sequence: TGTGCCAGCAGTGAAAACATCCAGGTCCTCACAGATACGCAGTATTTT.

This clone came up a few times. In nucleotides, the CDR3 is TGTGCCAGCAGATCACGACAGGGATTCAATCAGCCCCAGCATTTT. Translation gives CASRSRQGFNQPQHF. The rearrangement joins TRBV6-5 to TRBJ1-5; 7 nucleotides align to TRBD1. Germline trimming cut 6 bases from V and 3 bases from J; bases unmatched to any gene: 8. Germline V CDR1 and CDR2: MNHEY, SVGAGI. CDR3 length: 15 residues.

This clone was seen a single time. The V and J genes are TRBV19 and TRBJ1-3; D possibly corresponds to TRBD1 (5 bases). This CDR3 comprises 15 residues. The V and J ends lost 3 bases and 2 bases respectively, with 11 bases between them. CDR1 and CDR2 (germline): LNHDA, SQIVND (reference sequence). The CDR3 protein is CASSMAGQAGNTIYF. CDR3 coding DNA: TGTGCCAGTAGTATGGCAGGGCAGGCTGGAAACACCATATATTTT. The full variable domain, in which reference TRBV19 and TRBJ1-3 provide the parts outside the CDR3, is DGGITQSPKYLFRKEGQNVTLSCEQNLNHDAMYWYRQDPGQGLRLIYYSQIVNDFQKGDIAEGYSVSREKKESFPLTVTSAQKNPTAFYLCASSMAGQAGNTIYFGEGSWLTVV.